Listed below are T cell receptor beta chains from one sample, sequenced in a study of blood T cell repertoires in COVID-19. Generated by immunoSEQ multiplex PCR, the TCRdb table keeps only in-frame clones and is missing some. The table shows a few hundred thousand clones, with 70% to 90% occurring only once. Sample: PBMCs or T cells enriched from blood (not recorded which). The receptors originated from a woman aged 45-65 years who had been exposed to COVID-19. Both conserved end residues are part of each CDR3. The D gene is left open where the match is weak. The size field is filled for only some rows; it gives once, few, many or a size class.

NA,14,NA,TRBJ1-4,TRBV6-1,CASSEAGRDEKLFF,TGTGCCAGCAGTGAGGCAGGGAGGGATGAAAAACTGTTTTTT
TRBD2,15,NA,TRBJ2-2,TRBV5-6,CASSLLWGGAGELFF,TGTGCCAGCAGCCTCCTGTGGGGGGGAGCCGGGGAGCTGTTTTTT
TRBD1,15,few,TRBJ1-5,TRBV6-5,CASRGTGGINQPQHF,TGTGCCAGCAGGGGGACAGGGGGGATCAATCAGCCCCAGCATTTT
NA,14,NA,TRBJ1-1,TRBV6-5,CASSYGSRGTEAFF,TGTGCCAGCAGTTACGGGTCGCGGGGCACTGAAGCTTTCTTT
NA,13,NA,TRBJ2-1,TRBV30,CAWSHGGQNEQFF,TGTGCCTGGAGCCATGGGGGACAAAATGAGCAGTTCTTC
NA,16,NA,TRBJ2-3,TRBV7-9,CASSLWQSLSTDTQYF,TGTGCCAGCAGCTTATGGCAGTCTCTTAGCACAGATACGCAGTATTTT
TRBD2,15,NA,TRBJ2-7,TRBV27,CASSLGGGPLREQYF,TGTGCCAGCAGTTTAGGCGGGGGGCCTTTGCGGGAGCAGTACTTC
NA,11,NA,TRBJ2-3,TRBV20-1,CSAEFGGTQYF,TGCAGTGCCGAGTTCGGGGGTACGCAGTATTTT
NA,12,few,TRBJ1-1,TRBV11-1,CASRQDSDEAFF,TGTGCCAGCAGGCAGGACAGTGATGAAGCTTTCTTT
NA,13,NA,TRBJ2-1,TRBV28,CASRGGPRNEQFF,TGTGCCAGCAGGGGGGGACCTAGGAATGAGCAGTTCTTC
TRBD2,17,once,TRBJ2-2,TRBV18,CASSLGLAGANTGELFF,TGTGCCAGCTCACTCGGACTAGCGGGGGCGAACACCGGGGAGCTGTTTTTT
TRBD2,16,NA,TRBJ2-3,TRBV7-2,CASSPRRGGLTDTQYF,TGTGCCAGCAGCCCCAGGCGGGGGGGCCTCACAGATACGCAGTATTTT